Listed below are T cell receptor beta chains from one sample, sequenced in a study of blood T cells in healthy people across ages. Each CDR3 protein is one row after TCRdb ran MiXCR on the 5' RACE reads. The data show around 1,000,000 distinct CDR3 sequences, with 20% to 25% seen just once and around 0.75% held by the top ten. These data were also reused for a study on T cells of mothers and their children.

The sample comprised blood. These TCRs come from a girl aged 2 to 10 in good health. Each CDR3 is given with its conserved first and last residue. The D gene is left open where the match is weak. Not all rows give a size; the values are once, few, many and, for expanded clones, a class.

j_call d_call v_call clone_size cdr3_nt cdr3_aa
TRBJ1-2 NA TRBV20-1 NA TGCAGTGCTAGACCTGGGGAAAGGTATGGCTACACCTTC CSARPGERYGYTF
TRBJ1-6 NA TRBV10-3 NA NA CAISSSGENSPLHF
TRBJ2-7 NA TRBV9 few TGTGCCAGCAGCGTAGTTGCAGGGAGTAACAACGAGCAGTACTTC CASSVVAGSNNEQYF
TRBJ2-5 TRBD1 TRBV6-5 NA TGTGCCAGCAGTTACTCGACAGGGAGTGGGCAAGAGACCCAGTACTTC CASSYSTGSGQETQYF
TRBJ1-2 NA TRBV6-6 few TGTGCCAGCAGTTCTAAAGGGTTCCCTTATGGCTACACCTTC CASSSKGFPYGYTF
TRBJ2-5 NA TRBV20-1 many TGCAGTGCTAGAGATCGCGGAAAAGAGACCCAGTACTTC CSARDRGKETQYF
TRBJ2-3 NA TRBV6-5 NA TGTGCCAGCAGTTACCGGAGAGGTGGTAGCACAGATACGCAGTATTTT CASSYRRGGSTDTQYF
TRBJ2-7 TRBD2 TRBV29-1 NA TGCAGCATAGCGGGATCCTACGAGCAGTACTTC CSIAGSYEQYF
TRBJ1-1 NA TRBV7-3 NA TGTGCCAGCAGCTTGGGACACGCGAACACTGAAGCTTTCTTT CASSLGHANTEAFF
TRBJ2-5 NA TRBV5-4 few TGTGCCAGCAGCTTCCCAGGCGGCCGGCTATGGGAGCAGTACTTC CASSFPGGRLWEQYF
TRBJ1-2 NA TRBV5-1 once TGCGCCAGCAGCTTGTCGGCAGAAGGCTACACCTTC CASSLSAEGYTF
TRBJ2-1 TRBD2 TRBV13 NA TGTGCCAGCAGCTCCCGCGCGGGGGGGCTCGCCGGGACAGAATACAATGAGCAGTTCTTC CASSSRAGGLAGTEYNEQFF
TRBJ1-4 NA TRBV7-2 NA TGTGCCAGCAGCTTACGGGTATCCAATGAAAAACTGTTTTTT CASSLRVSNEKLFF